The T cell receptor (beta chain) described here comes from a study of cytomegalovirus exposure and HLA in healthy donors. Study-level results: When the data were analyzed later, several of the most significant clusters appeared to be linked to common viral pathogens. Versus the approximately 700-donor mean, an Asian-associated ancestry cluster reportedly showed fewer N-insertions in a later analysis.

This clone was counted a few times. Its cognate antigen is unknown. The germline V and J ends were trimmed by 6 bases and 2 bases, with 12 bases remaining between them. The CDR3 spans 14 residues. Per the germline V gene, CDR1 is MNHNS and CDR2 is SASEGT. In the PCR, 60 Vbeta and 13 Jbeta primers were used. Libraries were prepared by immunoSEQ multiplex PCR; TCRdb keeps only in-frame clonotypes and omits some of them. The sample has 90,000 or so clones; about 74% are singletons. The chain links TRBV6-1 to TRBJ2-3, with D possibly matching TRBD2 (6 bases). The sequenced sample consisted of PBMCs. The clonotype originates from a woman aged 50 to 60 in good health and CMV-seropositive. The CDR3 protein is CASSRDWATDTQYF. For the CDR3, the DNA is TGTGCCAGCAGCCGGGACTGGGCCACAGATACGCAGTATTTT.